This T cell receptor beta chain originates from a study of blood T cell repertoires in COVID-19. As for the study in general: The samples span acute and convalescent COVID-19 from the United States, Italy and Spain.

Using immunoSEQ multiplex PCR, the repertoire was profiled, and TCRdb retains in-frame clones only, with some absent. The sample holds about 370,000 clones, more than 80% seen once. Participants had their cohort set by participant-reported clinical history. Trimming cost V 4 bases and J 6 bases, with 15 bases left between them. Germline V gene sequence: CDR1 SEHNR, CDR2 FQNEAQ (reference sequence). The CDR3 runs 14 residues. The source material was PBMCs or T cells enriched from blood (not recorded which). This TCR derives from a man aged 18 to 29 who had recovered from COVID-19. This chain links TRBV7-9 with TRBJ1-1; D gene ambiguous. The chain's CDR3 is CASSSTTSGAEAFF. Written as DNA, the CDR3 is TGTGCCAGCAGCTCAACCACCTCGGGAGCTGAAGCTTTCTTT.